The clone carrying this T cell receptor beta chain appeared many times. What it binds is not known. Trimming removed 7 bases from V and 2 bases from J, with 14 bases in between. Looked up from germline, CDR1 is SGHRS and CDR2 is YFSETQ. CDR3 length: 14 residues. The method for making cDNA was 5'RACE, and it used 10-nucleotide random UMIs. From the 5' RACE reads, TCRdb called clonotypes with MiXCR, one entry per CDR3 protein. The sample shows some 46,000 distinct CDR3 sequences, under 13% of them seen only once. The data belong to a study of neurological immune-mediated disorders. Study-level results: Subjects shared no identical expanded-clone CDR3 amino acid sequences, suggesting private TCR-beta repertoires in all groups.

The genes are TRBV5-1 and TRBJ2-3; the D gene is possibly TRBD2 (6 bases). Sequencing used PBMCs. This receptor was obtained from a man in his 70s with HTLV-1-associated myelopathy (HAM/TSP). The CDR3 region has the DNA TGCGCCAGCTATCGGGACTCCTACACAGATACGCAGTATTTT. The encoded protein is CASYRDSYTDTQYF.